These 5 T cell receptor beta chains were all obtained from the same sample, sequenced in a study of T cell changes during pregnancy in multiple sclerosis. TCRdb's table, derived via immunoSEQ multiplex PCR, lists solely in-frame clones and lacks some. The table records about 57,000 clones, around 92% of them present only once. The source was CD4+ T cells from peripheral blood mononuclear cells, collected in the second trimester of pregnancy. The receptors stem from a female donor with multiple sclerosis, enrolled in a pregnancy study.

In nucleotides, the CDR3 is TGTGCCAGCAGCTTAGTCGGACAGGGGAACACTGAAGCTTTCTTT. This codes for CASSLVGQGNTEAFF. The rearrangement links TRBV7-2 to TRBJ1-1; TRBD1 agrees at 8 bases. The CDR3 loop spans 15 amino acids. Germline V gene data show CDR1 as SGHTA and CDR2 as FQGNSA. With 1 base clipped from V and 1 base from J, the junction kept 2 bases outside the gene matches.

This chain joins TRBV30 and TRBJ1-5, with D maybe TRBD1 (6 bases). The ends were cut back, 3 bases at V and 4 bases at J, with 10 bases in the middle. The CDR3 is made up of 13 amino acids. CDR1 is GTSNPN and CDR2 is SVGIG in the germline V gene (reference sequence). CDR3 in amino acids: CAWRAGQNQPQHF. CDR3 DNA: TGTGCCTGGAGGGCAGGACAGAATCAGCCCCAGCATTTT.

This sequence joins TRBV5-1 and TRBJ2-1, with 9 bases identical to TRBD2. The CDR3 spans 17 residues. V was clipped by 2 bases and J by 0 bases; unmatched bases: 6. CDR1 and CDR2 (germline): SGHRS, YFSETQ. DNA of the CDR3: TGCGCCAGCAGCTTCGGACTAGCGCCTAGCTCCTACAATGAGCAGTTCTTC. Translated: CASSFGLAPSSYNEQFF.

This chain connects TRBV4-2 to TRBJ2-1, with a possible D match to TRBD1 (7 bases). The CDR3 covers 20 residues. The germline gives CDR1 LGHNA, CDR2 YNFKEQ. V dropped 3 bases and J dropped 3 bases, with 27 bases sitting between them. CDR3 sequence reads: CASSHSPLGQRANLYNEQFF. DNA of the CDR3: TGTGCCAGCAGCCACTCCCCCCTGGGACAGCGGGCCAACCTCTACAATGAGCAGTTCTTC.

The rearrangement links TRBV6-1 to TRBJ2-3; 11 bases line up with TRBD1. Germline V lookup: CDR1 MNHNS, CDR2 SASEGT. CDR3 length: 15 amino acids. Trimming removed 8 bases from V and 5 bases from J; junction bases left unmatched: 9. The CDR3 sequence: CASASGDRGKDTQYF. The CDR3 coding sequence is TGTGCCAGCGCGAGCGGGGACAGGGGGAAAGATACGCAGTATTTT.